This is a list of T cell receptor beta chains from one sample in a study of shared clonotypes between healthy human individuals. Method: immunoSEQ multiplex PCR; TCRdb's copy keeps in-frame clones and lacks some. Here the sample spans almost 750,000 clones, about two thirds being singletons. The sequenced material came from memory CD4+ T cells sorted from blood. The receptors stem from a woman in her twenties or thirties in good health. CDR3s include the opening cysteine and the closing phenylalanine or tryptophan. D genes are given only for firm matches. Size is omitted from some rows. Given values are once, few, many or a class for expanded clones.

>TRBV6-6|TRBJ2-2|TRBD2|-
CASSPGLPNTGELFF
TGTGCCAGCAGCCCGGGACTACCGAACACCGGGGAGCTGTTTTTT
>TRBV30|TRBJ1-4|-|-
CASWMRGSTNEKLFF
TGTGCCTCCTGGATGAGGGGAAGCACTAATGAAAAACTGTTTTTT
>TRBV19|TRBJ2-3|TRBD2|-
CASSRGLADTQYF
TGTGCCAGTAGCCGAGGACTAGCCGATACGCAGTATTTT
>TRBV30|TRBJ2-5|TRBD1|-
CAWSVRGLQKETQYF
TGTGCCTGGAGTGTGAGGGGGCTCCAAAAGGAGACCCAGTACTTC
>TRBV29-1|TRBJ2-7|-|-
CSVGHTTGTEQYF
TGCAGCGTTGGCCATACAACAGGGACGGAGCAGTACTTC
>TRBV27|TRBJ1-3|TRBD1|-
CASSQRKQGAQNTIYF
TGTGCCAGCAGCCAACGGAAACAGGGGGCGCAGAACACCATATATTTT
>TRBV30|TRBJ2-7|-|-
CAWTPASGYEQYF
TGTGCCTGGACACCGGCCTCGGGCTACGAGCAGTACTTC
>TRBV5-1|TRBJ2-7|-|-
CASSLGQYTYEQYF
TGCGCCAGCAGCTTGGGACAGTATACCTACGAGCAGTACTTC
>TRBV28|TRBJ2-1|-|-
CASLRGGGNEQFF
TGTGCCAGCTTGCGAGGAGGGGGCAATGAGCAGTTCTTC
>TRBV2|TRBJ1-2|-|few
CASSEQGAYGYTF
TGTGCCAGCAGTGAACAGGGCGCCTATGGCTACACCTTC
>TRBV28|TRBJ2-3|TRBD2|once
CASSPLSGRATDTQYF
TGTGCCAGCAGTCCCCTAAGCGGGAGGGCCACAGATACGCAGTATTTT
>TRBV28|TRBJ2-7|-|once
CASTRGAEQYF
TGTGCCAGCACCCGGGGTGCCGAGCAGTACTTC